This is a list of T cell receptor beta chains from one sample in a study of T cells in Graves' hyperthyroidism and ophthalmopathy. TCRdb redid the calling of the multiplex PCR reads with MiXCR, one entry per CDR3 protein. The sample contains some 560,000 distinct CDR3 sequences, about 14% of which appear only once. Sequencing used blood. The source is a woman between 40 and 55 years old with Graves' hyperthyroidism. Each CDR3 is given with its conserved first and last residue. The D gene is left open where the match is weak. The size of a clone is reported for some rows only, either as once, few or many, or as a class for expanded clones.

D	V	size	J	CDR3	DNA
TRBD1	TRBV20-1	NA	TRBJ2-7	CSAMGGTGPYEQYF	TGCAGTGCCATGGGGGGGACAGGGCCCTACGAGCAGTACTTC
NA	TRBV28	few	TRBJ2-1	CASSPWTPPGEQFF	TGTGCCAGCAGTCCGTGGACTCCTCCGGGTGAGCAGTTCTTC
TRBD1	TRBV24-1	many	TRBJ2-7	CATSDYLDRDDVYEQYF	TGTGCCACCAGTGATTACTTGGACAGGGACGATGTCTACGAGCAGTACTTC
NA	TRBV7-9	many	TRBJ2-7	CASNADNSYEQYF	TGTGCCAGCAACGCGGACAACTCCTACGAGCAGTACTTC
TRBD2	TRBV7-2	many	TRBJ2-1	CASRSFTAGLAGVGHNEQFF	TGTGCCAGCAGGTCCTTTACCGCGGGACTAGCGGGAGTTGGGCACAATGAGCAGTTCTTC
TRBD1	TRBV19	NA	TRBJ2-7	CASSTSGTGVSEQYF	TGTGCCAGTAGTACATCCGGGACAGGGGTGTCCGAGCAGTACTTC
NA	TRBV5-6	NA	TRBJ1-1	CASNFGAANTEAFF	TGTGCCAGCAACTTTGGAGCAGCGAACACTGAAGCTTTCTTT
TRBD2	TRBV19	many	TRBJ2-1	CASSIDRLAGVLNEQFF	TGTGCCAGTAGTATAGATCGACTAGCGGGAGTCCTCAATGAGCAGTTCTTC
TRBD1	TRBV11-3	many	TRBJ2-7	CASSSTTGWAYEQYF	TGTGCCAGCAGCTCAACGACAGGGTGGGCCTACGAGCAGTACTTC
TRBD1	TRBV3-1	many	TRBJ1-3	CASSPTGQAGNTIYF	TGTGCCAGCAGCCCCACGGGACAGGCAGGCAACACCATATATTTT
TRBD1	TRBV29-1	few	TRBJ1-3	CSASGQGGSNTIYF	TGCAGCGCATCCGGACAGGGCGGAAGTAACACCATATATTTT
NA	TRBV6-1	NA	TRBJ1-4	CASSELRRQINEKLFF	TGTGCCAGCAGTGAACTTCGACGGCAGATTAATGAAAAACTGTTTTTT
TRBD1	TRBV28	NA	TRBJ1-2	CASSEDRGKFYGYTF	TGTGCCAGCAGTGAAGACAGGGGAAAATTCTATGGCTACACCTTC
NA	TRBV2	NA	TRBJ1-4	CASRGAYNEKLFF	TGTGCCAGCAGGGGGGCCTACAATGAAAAACTGTTTTTT
NA	TRBV20-1	few	TRBJ1-6	CSASPDRGNSPLHF	TGCAGTGCTAGTCCCGACAGAGGAAATTCACCCCTCCACTTT
TRBD2	TRBV7-9	many	TRBJ2-5	CASSPNLGRLAGLQETQYF	TGTGCCAGCAGCCCAAACCTAGGGCGACTAGCGGGCTTACAAGAGACCCAGTACTTC
NA	TRBV24-1	once	TRBJ2-3	CATSDPRTGADTQYF	TGTGCCACCAGTGACCCTCGGACTGGCGCAGATACGCAGTATTTT
NA	TRBV6-1	NA	TRBJ1-1	CASSPRPGRTEAFF	TGTGCCAGCAGTCCCCGTCCCGGCAGAACTGAAGCTTTCTTT
NA	TRBV6-1	many	TRBJ2-6	CASSSLRAGANVLTF	TGTGCCAGCAGTTCTCTCAGGGCTGGGGCCAACGTCCTGACTTTC
TRBD2	TRBV29-1	NA	TRBJ2-1	CSVTSGVYNEQFF	TGCAGCGTTACTAGCGGGGTTTACAATGAGCAGTTCTTC
NA	TRBV6-1	many	TRBJ1-5	CASSQRDQPQHF	TGTGCCAGCAGCCAAAGGGATCAGCCCCAGCATTTT
TRBD2	TRBV27	NA	TRBJ2-2	CASSPGTSGMNTGELFF	TGTGCCAGCAGCCCCGGGACTAGCGGGATGAACACCGGGGAGCTGTTTTTT
NA	TRBV30	NA	TRBJ2-2	CAWSVGPGRLFF	TGTGCCTGGAGTGTAGGGCCGGGGCGGCTGTTTTTT
TRBD2	TRBV6-1	NA	TRBJ2-2	CASSGLANTGELFF	TGTGCCAGCAGCGGACTAGCTAACACCGGGGAGCTGTTTTTT